The clone carrying this T cell receptor (beta chain) was recorded at least ten times. The entry originates in a study of early T cells in non-severe SARS-CoV-2 infection. As for the study in general: Sequencing of bulk RNA from unsorted whole blood was done, without chain pairing.

Attached unique molecular identifiers marked individual cDNA molecules. Using its own MiXCR run on the 5' RACE reads, TCRdb lists one record per CDR3 protein. The sample lists roughly 70,000 distinct CDR3 sequences; around 13% were seen once. The CDR3 contains 20 residues. The V gene lost 1 base and the J gene lost 0 bases, with 26 bases spanning the gap. The germline V gene has CDR1 SGHRS and CDR2 YFSETQ. The sequenced sample consisted of whole blood. The rearrangement joins TRBV5-1 to TRBJ2-7; D perhaps matches TRBD2 (5 bases). The receptor comes from an adult who was a healthcare worker with PCR-confirmed SARS-CoV-2 infection or an uninfected control (not recorded which). This CDR3 is CASSLFVRAAGERSSYEQYF. CDR3 bases: TGCGCCAGCAGCTTGTTTGTGAGGGCGGCTGGTGAGCGGAGCTCCTACGAGCAGTACTTC. The variable domain in full, with the rest retrieved from reference TRBV5-1 and TRBJ2-7, is KAGVTQTPRYLIKTRGQQVTLSCSPISGHRSVSWYQQTPGQGLQFLFEYFSETQRNKGNFPGRFSGRQFSNSRSEMNVSTLELGDSALYLCASSLFVRAAGERSSYEQYFGPGTRLTVT.